The 3 T cell receptor beta chains below come from one sample, sequenced in a study of a mutant IDH1 vaccine in newly diagnosed glioma. TCRdb's copy holds only in-frame clones and misses some; the assay was immunoSEQ multiplex PCR. Here the sample spans approximately 79,000 clones, about 85% being singletons. Indicated time point: week 23, last vaccination. Each dose delivered 300 ug of mutant IDH1 20-mer peptide subcutaneously with imiquimod. Their antigens remain unidentified. The sequences come from PBMCs, collected from a glioma patient whose treatment included an IDH1 peptide vaccine. The receptors shown here come from a woman aged 50 to 65 with glioma.

The sample holds one count of this clone. The chain joins TRBV7-6 to TRBJ2-2, with TRBD2 matching over 10 bases. Germline CDR1 and CDR2: SGHVS and FNYEAQ. J gave up 4 bases and V 5 bases, and 7 bases lay outside the gene matches. The CDR3 sequence is 16 residues long. CDR3 nucleotides: TGTGCCAGCAGCCCGAACCCTAGCGGGAGCACCGGGGAGCTGTTTTTT. This translates into CASSPNPSGSTGELFF.

The sample holds a few counts of this clone. This chain connects TRBV6-1 to TRBJ1-5; possible D gene TRBD1, 5 bases. The CDR3 has 16 amino acids. CDR1 MNHNS and CDR2 SASEGT come from the germline V gene. V was trimmed by 2 bases and J by 6 bases, leaving 17 bases between them. DNA of the CDR3: TGTGCCAGCAGTGAATCCCCGTTCAGGGCGAGTCAGCCCCAGCATTTT. Translated: CASSESPFRASQPQHF.

This chain joins TRBV2 and TRBJ1-5, with D unclear. This CDR3 region has 15 residues. The V end was cut by 4 bases, the J end by 0 bases, with 10 bases between. CDR1 and CDR2 from the germline V gene are SNHLY and FYNNEI. This CDR3 is CASSGPLYSNQPQHF. The CDR3 DNA is TGTGCCAGCAGTGGGCCGTTATATAGCAATCAGCCCCAGCATTTT.